The 21 T cell receptor beta chains given below trace back to one sample, sequenced in a study of T cells in Graves' hyperthyroidism and ophthalmopathy (dated by TCRdb to about 2019). The method was multiplex PCR. These reads were obtained on an Illumina HiSeq 2000. Amplification of TCR beta CDR3 regions was carried out from RNA transcripts. The TCR CDR3 was subjected to a first round of RT-PCR using the HTBI primer set and the Qiagen OneStep RT-PCR kit. TCRdb trimmed public reads at Q25 via fastp, called clones via MiXCR and kept in-frame beta chains. All rows with the same CDR3 protein become a single entry with the most common DNA and genes. Across this sample there are around 250,000 distinct CDR3 sequences, with 13% to 15% seen only once. The ten largest clones capture about an eighth of the sample. Input material: blood. These receptors were collected from a woman between 35 and 50 years old with Graves' hyperthyroidism that later progressed to Graves' ophthalmopathy.

This clonotype was seen ten or more times. V and J are TRBV10-3 and TRBJ1-4, with D uncertain. Trimming cost V 0 bases and J 11 bases, with 19 bases left between them. This CDR3 comprises 16 residues. Germline V lookup: CDR1 ENHRY, CDR2 SYGVKD. The CDR3 spells CAISESVGPSRAKLFF. Here the CDR3 DNA reads TGTGCCATCAGTGAGTCCGTCGGACCTAGTAGGGCTAAACTGTTTTTT.

This clonotype was observed a few times. The genes are TRBV7-9 and TRBJ1-5; perhaps TRBD1 as D (5 bases). Germline assignment: CDR1 SEHNR and CDR2 FQNEAQ (reference sequence). Trimming shortened V by 6 bases and J by 5 bases, and 8 bases separated the two germline ends. The CDR3 length is 12 residues. The CDR3 bases are TGTGCCAGCAGTGAACAGGATCAGCCCCAGCATTTT. Translating gives CASSEQDQPQHF.

This clonotype came up many times. The rearrangement links TRBV7-3 to TRBJ2-2; TRBD1 matches 9 bases. Germline V gives CDR1 SGHTA, CDR2 FQGTGA. The V gene end was trimmed by 2 bases and the J gene end by 5 bases; junction bases not matched to a gene: 0. The CDR3 is made up of 14 amino acids. The CDR3 nucleotides are TGTGCCAGCAGCTTAGACAGGGGGACCGGGGAGCTGTTTTTT. Amino acids: CASSLDRGTGELFF.

There are many counts of this clonotype. The V and J genes are TRBV6-5 and TRBJ1-5; D is ambiguous. Trimming cost V 3 bases and J 4 bases, with 16 bases left between them. The germline gives CDR1 MNHEY, CDR2 SVGAGI. There are 16 residues in the CDR3. Written as DNA, the CDR3 is TGTGCCAGCAGTTATCCTGAGGGTATGGGGAATCAGCCCCAGCATTTT. It yields the protein CASSYPEGMGNQPQHF.

This clonotype was detected many times. The chain joins TRBV20-1 to TRBJ1-2; TRBD1 is a possible D gene (5 bases). Germline V gene sequence: CDR1 DFQATT, CDR2 SNEGSKA (reference sequence). Trimming shortened V by 0 bases and J by 6 bases, and 14 bases separated the two germline ends. This CDR3 region has 14 residues. This CDR3 is CSARDWGGVDGYTF. The CDR3, as DNA: TGCAGTGCTAGAGATTGGGGAGGGGTGGATGGCTACACCTTC.

This clonotype was observed at least ten times. This chain links TRBV24-1 with TRBJ2-3, with 7 bases fitting TRBD2. Germline-derived CDR1 and CDR2 are KGHDR and SFDVKD. The CDR3 covers 16 residues. V shed 1 base and J 5 bases; nucleotides not matched to a gene: 8. The chain's CDR3 is CATSDLAGRAEDTQYF. CDR3 sequence (DNA): TGTGCCACCAGTGATTTAGCGGGGAGGGCCGAAGATACGCAGTATTTT.

In this sample, this clonotype turned up many times. The chain couples TRBV10-2 to TRBJ2-1; 8 positions agree with TRBD2. V dropped 3 bases and J dropped 8; count of bases not matched to a gene: 9. The CDR3 extends over 15 amino acids. Germline V gene lookup returns CDR1 WSHSY and CDR2 SAAADI. The CDR3 coding sequence is TGCGCCAGCAGTGACCAGCGGGAGTTCGTTCATGAGCAGTTCTTC. Translation gives CASSDQREFVHEQFF.

Many counts were recorded for this clonotype. This chain links TRBV28 with TRBJ2-3; 16 bases line up with TRBD2. V gave up 2 bases and J gave up 5 bases; unmatched junction bases: 16. The CDR3 runs 21 residues. Germline CDR1 reads MDHEN; CDR2 reads SYDVKM. CDR3 amino acids: CASSLSPPGTSGRAEGDTQYF. The CDR3 bases are TGTGCCAGCAGTTTAAGCCCACCCGGGACTAGCGGGAGGGCCGAGGGAGATACGCAGTATTTT.

This clonotype appeared many times. CDR3 nucleotide sequence: TGTGCCAGCAGCATTTCTAGCACCTCCTACAATGAGCAGTTCTTC. This translates into CASSISSTSYNEQFF. The chain is built from TRBV7-3 and TRBJ2-1; D may be TRBD2 (5 bases). Germline CDR1 reads SGHTA; CDR2 reads FQGTGA. CDR3 length: 15 residues. Deletions cut 5 bases from V and 0 bases from J, with 11 bases between.

This clonotype showed up just a few times. The chain is built from TRBV5-6 and TRBJ2-7; D possibly uses TRBD1 or TRBD2 (5 bases each). Germline-derived CDR1 and CDR2 are SGHDT and YYEEEE. The CDR3 contains 15 residues. The V and J ends lost 4 bases and 4 bases respectively, with 18 bases between them. CDR3 in DNA: TGTGCCAGCAGCCCCTCCGGATGGGGGTTGTACGAGCAGTACTTC. As protein: CASSPSGWGLYEQYF.

This clonotype was picked up many times. This chain links TRBV2 with TRBJ2-5; D not resolved. Between the trimmed V and J ends, which lost 6 bases and 1 base, there was a span of 12 bases. The germline V gene has CDR1 SNHLY and CDR2 FYNNEI. The CDR3 loop spans 14 amino acids. CDR3 sequence: CASRGRLLQETQYF. The CDR3 DNA is TGTGCCAGCAGAGGCAGGCTCCTCCAAGAGACCCAGTACTTC. The complete variable domain, with remaining parts taken from reference TRBV2 and TRBJ2-5, reads EPEVTQTPSHQVTQMGQEVILRCVPISNHLYFYWYRQILGQKVEFLVSFYNNEISEKSEIFDDQFSVERPDGSNFTLKIRSTKLEDSAMYFCASRGRLLQETQYFGPGTRLLVL.

This clonotype was detected many times. V and J are TRBV7-6 and TRBJ2-1, with 8 nucleotides matching TRBD2. Trimming removed 0 bases from V and 3 bases from J; junction bases left unmatched: 10. The CDR3 is 18 residues long. Germline lookup yields CDR1 SGHVS and CDR2 FNYEAQ. The CDR3 sequence: CASSLATGHGRDYNEQFF. The CDR3 DNA is TGTGCCAGCAGCTTAGCGACAGGACACGGGAGGGACTACAATGAGCAGTTCTTC. Full variable domain (rest looked up from reference TRBV7-6 and TRBJ2-1): GAGVSQSPRYKVTKRGQDVALRCDPISGHVSLYWYRQALGQGPEFLTYFNYEAQQDKSGLPNDRFSAERPEGSISTLTIQRTEQRDSAMYRCASSLATGHGRDYNEQFFGPGTRLTVL.

The chain recombines TRBV6-2 or TRBV6-3 with TRBJ1-2, with unresolved D. Trimming removed 0 bases at V and 2 bases at J, with 7 bases between. Germline values: CDR1 MNHEY, CDR2 SVGEGT. There are 14 residues in the CDR3. CDR3 sequence (DNA): TGTGCCAGCAGTTACTCGCCACAGAACTATGGCTACACCTTC. Translating gives CASSYSPQNYGYTF.

Ten or more counts support this clonotype. The V and J genes are TRBV14 and TRBJ2-7, with a tentative D call TRBD2 (6 bases). V was shortened by 4 bases and J by 3 bases, with 13 bases between the two germline ends. The CDR3 runs 14 residues. Germline CDR1 is SGHDN and CDR2 is FVKESK. The CDR3 is CASSPFYGSYEQYF. CDR3 nucleotide sequence: TGTGCCAGCAGCCCTTTCTACGGGAGCTACGAGCAGTACTTC.

J is TRBJ1-5 and V is TRBV19; 9 bases are shared with TRBD1. Germline loops: CDR1 LNHDA, CDR2 SQIVND (reference sequence). V trimming: 5 bases; J trimming: 3 bases; junction bases outside the gene matches: 5. CDR3 length: 15 residues. The CDR3 DNA reads TGTGCCAGTAGTTCGGACAGGGGATTCAATCAGCCCCAGCATTTT. Translated: CASSSDRGFNQPQHF.

This clonotype was seen many times. This chain uses TRBV24-1 with TRBJ2-1, with 10 positions matching TRBD2. The CDR3 is made up of 17 amino acids. With V trimmed by 7 bases and J by 8 bases, 16 bases remained unmatched. Germline CDR1 KGHDR, CDR2 SFDVKD. The CDR3 here is CATRDVSVTSGRDEQFF. CDR3 bases: TGTGCCACCAGGGACGTGTCGGTGACTAGCGGGCGTGATGAGCAGTTCTTC.

This clonotype was seen ten or more times. The rearrangement joins TRBV19 to TRBJ2-3; D ambiguous. The germline CDR1 and CDR2 sequences are LNHDA and SQIVND (reference sequence). This CDR3 is built from 13 residues. V was shortened by 7 bases and J by 0 bases, with 8 bases between the two germline ends. The CDR3 coding sequence is TGTGCCAGTACTGGAACTAGCACAGATACGCAGTATTTT. Its translation: CASTGTSTDTQYF.

This clonotype was found many times. J is TRBJ2-5 and V is TRBV7-8, with 8 bases aligning to TRBD2. The CDR3 sequence is 13 residues long. V trimming: 3 bases; J trimming: 4 bases; junction bases outside the gene matches: 1. Germline CDR1 reads SGHVS; CDR2 reads FQNEAQ. The CDR3 here is CASSFAGGETQYF. The CDR3 DNA sequence: TGTGCCAGCAGCTTCGCGGGGGGAGAGACCCAGTACTTC. Using reference TRBV7-8 and TRBJ2-5 for the parts outside the CDR3, the full variable domain is GAGVSQSPRYKVAKRGQDVALRCDPISGHVSLFWYQQALGQGPEFLTYFQNEAQLDKSGLPSDRFFAERPEGSVSTLKIQRTQQEDSAVYLCASSFAGGETQYFGPGTRLLVL.

This clonotype was found many times. A single base separates this from a much larger clone, so it may be a read error. This CDR3 reads CAGSWTTNTGELFF. The CDR3 DNA reads as TGTGCCGGCAGTTGGACCACGAACACCGGGGAGCTGTTTTTT. The chain has TRBV12-3 or TRBV12-4 and TRBJ2-2; no clear D gene. This CDR3 region has 14 residues.

This clonotype was counted ten times or more. The CDR3 nucleotides read TGCAGTGCTAGAGGACTAGCGGGAGTCAACGAGCAGTACTTC. It encodes CSARGLAGVNEQYF. J is TRBJ2-7 and V is TRBV20-1, with 12 bases identical to TRBD2. Unmatched junction bases numbered 3, after V lost 1 base and J lost 5 bases. Germline CDR1 DFQATT, CDR2 SNEGSKA (reference sequence). The CDR3 length is 14 residues.

The table lists this clonotype with many counts. This sequence joins TRBV28 and TRBJ1-6, with TRBD1 matching 11 bases. The CDR3 runs to 16 residues. In germline, CDR1 is MDHEN, CDR2 SYDVKM. The V gene end was trimmed by 5 bases and the J gene end by 14 bases; junction bases not matched to a gene: 14. CDR3: CASSAAGTGGSLTLHF. In DNA, the CDR3 is TGTGCCAGCAGTGCCGCCGGGACAGGGGGTTCTTTGACCCTCCACTTT.